These T cell receptor beta chains were read from a single sample in a study of identical twins. Each CDR3 protein gets one entry after TCRdb re-called the 5' RACE reads with MiXCR. Here the sample spans some 500,000 distinct CDR3 sequences, around 14% being singletons. These same records also appear under a second study, on yellow fever vaccine responses in identical twins.

Sequencing was carried out using CD4+ T cells sorted from blood. Receptor source: a woman aged 18-29 years in good health. The conserved cysteine and the conserved F or W are not part of the CDR3 here. For some rows the clone size is stated as once, few or many, or as a class when expanded; others skip it.

size	J	V	CDR3
few	TRBJ2-1	TRBV15	ATSRRGSRLAGDNEQF
.	TRBJ1-1	TRBV2	ASTRWGGGTEAF
.	TRBJ1-5	TRBV15	ATSRARREGEPQH
few	TRBJ2-1	TRBV7-9	ASSKQGPGNEQF
few	TRBJ2-3	TRBV9	ASSGRTAGGGVTDTQY
many	TRBJ2-7	TRBV4-1	ASSQVEMGYEQY
few	TRBJ1-3	TRBV27	ASSSTGAGNTIY
.	TRBJ2-7	TRBV14	ASSQVGRRSYEQY
once	TRBJ2-6	TRBV28	ATGLRISGANVLT
few	TRBJ2-1	TRBV4-2	ASSQRTSGAYNEQF
.	TRBJ2-1	TRBV19	ASLPGQGYNEQF
.	TRBJ2-1	TRBV11-2	ASSQQRDSSYNEQF
few	TRBJ2-2	TRBV29-1	SATFLTGELF
.	TRBJ2-1	TRBV18	ASSRGRNERQF
.	TRBJ2-7	TRBV6-2/TRBV6-3	ASSWAGIQYEQY
few	TRBJ2-1	TRBV7-6	ASSLLDRDEQF
few	TRBJ2-3	TRBV3-1	ASSLPSGGGTDTQY
few	TRBJ2-7	TRBV4-2	ASSQGPSSYEQY
.	TRBJ2-2	TRBV5-1	ASSGDRAGTGELF
few	TRBJ2-1	TRBV25-1	ASSDIYKRESSYNEQF
.	TRBJ2-7	TRBV20-1	SARRDRGYEQY